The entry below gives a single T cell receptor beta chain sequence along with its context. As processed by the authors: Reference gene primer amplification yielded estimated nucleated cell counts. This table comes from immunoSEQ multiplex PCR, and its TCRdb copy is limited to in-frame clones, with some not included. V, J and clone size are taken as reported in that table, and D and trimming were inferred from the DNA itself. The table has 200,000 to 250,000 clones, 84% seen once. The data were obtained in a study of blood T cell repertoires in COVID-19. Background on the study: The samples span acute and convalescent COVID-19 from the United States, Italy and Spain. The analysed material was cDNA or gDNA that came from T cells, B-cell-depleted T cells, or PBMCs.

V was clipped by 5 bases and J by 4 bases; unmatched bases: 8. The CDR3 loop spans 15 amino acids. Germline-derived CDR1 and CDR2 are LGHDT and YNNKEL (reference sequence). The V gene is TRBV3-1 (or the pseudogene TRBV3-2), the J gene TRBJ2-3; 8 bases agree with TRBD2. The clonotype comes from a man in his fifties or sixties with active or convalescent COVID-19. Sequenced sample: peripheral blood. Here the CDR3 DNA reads TGTGCCAGCAGCGACCCGCGGGGGGCCGCAGATACGCAGTATTTT. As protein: CASSDPRGAADTQYF.